Listed below are T cell receptor beta chains from one sample, sequenced in a study of T cells after yellow fever vaccination. MiXCR, run by TCRdb on the 5' RACE reads, gives a single entry per CDR3 protein. This table has 140,000 to 150,000 distinct CDR3 sequences, under 7% appearing once. This specimen consisted of CD4+ T cells sorted from PBMCs, obtained 10 days after the yellow fever booster vaccination. Receptor source: a man aged 25-45 years who received the YFV17D yellow fever vaccine. CDR3s include the opening cysteine and the closing phenylalanine or tryptophan. The order of the fields is CDR3 DNA, CDR3 protein, clone size, V gene, J gene, D gene. A D gene is named only where the DNA matches it firmly. Rows give clone size only sometimes, using once, few, many, or a class for an expanded clone.

CDR3nt: TGTGCCAGCAGACCCGGGGCGGGCAATGAGCAGTTCTTC; CDR3aa: CASRPGAGNEQFF; abundance: many; v_gene: TRBV11-2; j_gene: TRBJ2-1; d_gene: NA
CDR3nt: TGCGCCAGCAGCTACTCAGGGAAAAGCAATCAGCCCCAGCATTTT; CDR3aa: CASSYSGKSNQPQHF; abundance: many; v_gene: TRBV5-1; j_gene: TRBJ1-5; d_gene: NA
CDR3nt: TGTGCCATCAGTGAGCAAGGGGGGGAGCAGTTCTTC; CDR3aa: CAISEQGGEQFF; abundance: many; v_gene: TRBV10-3; j_gene: TRBJ2-1; d_gene: NA
CDR3nt: TGTGCCAGCAGCGAGGGACAGTTGAAAGAGACCCAGTACTTC; CDR3aa: CASSEGQLKETQYF; abundance: many; v_gene: TRBV5-4; j_gene: TRBJ2-5; d_gene: TRBD1
CDR3nt: TGTGCCAGCAGAATCCGAGGAGCGGGTTCTCTTTACAATGAGCAGTTCTTC; CDR3aa: CASRIRGAGSLYNEQFF; abundance: many; v_gene: TRBV12-3/TRBV12-4; j_gene: TRBJ2-1; d_gene: NA
CDR3nt: TGTGCCAGCAGTTACTCTGCCCTCGGGCTAGCGGGAGGCCCTAAGGGCTCCTACGAGCAGTACTTC; CDR3aa: CASSYSALGLAGGPKGSYEQYF; abundance: many; v_gene: TRBV6-2/TRBV6-3; j_gene: TRBJ2-7; d_gene: TRBD2
CDR3nt: TGTGCCAGCAGCCAAGATAGGGAGCGGGAGGCCACAGATACGCAGTATTTT; CDR3aa: CASSQDREREATDTQYF; abundance: many; v_gene: TRBV4-2; j_gene: TRBJ2-3; d_gene: TRBD2
CDR3nt: TGCAGTGCTAGTGCGGGAGTTTTGACAGATACGCAGTATTTT; CDR3aa: CSASAGVLTDTQYF; abundance: many; v_gene: TRBV20-1; j_gene: TRBJ2-3; d_gene: TRBD2
CDR3nt: TGTGCCAGCTCTGCGGGACAGGGGTACGAGCAGTACTTC; CDR3aa: CASSAGQGYEQYF; abundance: few; v_gene: TRBV18; j_gene: TRBJ2-7; d_gene: TRBD1
CDR3nt: TGTGCCAGCTCACACGGCCGCGGACAGGTCCTCGGCAATGAGCAGTTCTTC; CDR3aa: CASSHGRGQVLGNEQFF; abundance: many; v_gene: TRBV18; j_gene: TRBJ2-1; d_gene: TRBD1
CDR3nt: TGTGCCAGCAGCGGCACTAGCGGGAGCTCCTACGAGCAGTACTTC; CDR3aa: CASSGTSGSSYEQYF; abundance: NA; v_gene: TRBV7-2; j_gene: TRBJ2-7; d_gene: TRBD2
CDR3nt: TGTGCCACCAGCCCTCGGTCAGGGGGAGAGCCCCAGCATTTT; CDR3aa: CATSPRSGGEPQHF; abundance: many; v_gene: TRBV15; j_gene: TRBJ1-5; d_gene: TRBD1
CDR3nt: TGTGCCAGCAGTTTAGGGGGGGGCAATCAGCCCCAGCATTTT; CDR3aa: CASSLGGGNQPQHF; abundance: many; v_gene: TRBV28; j_gene: TRBJ1-5; d_gene: NA
CDR3nt: TGTGCCAGCAGCTTAAGTGCGGGCTACACAGATACGCAGTATTTT; CDR3aa: CASSLSAGYTDTQYF; abundance: many; v_gene: TRBV7-6; j_gene: TRBJ2-3; d_gene: NA
CDR3nt: TGTGCCAGCAGTCCAAGGACAGGGGGCCACGAGCAGTACTTC; CDR3aa: CASSPRTGGHEQYF; abundance: many; v_gene: TRBV12-3/TRBV12-4; j_gene: TRBJ2-7; d_gene: TRBD1
CDR3nt: TGTGCTAGCAGCTTAGGCCCGGGATCCTACGAGCAGTACTTC; CDR3aa: CASSLGPGSYEQYF; abundance: many; v_gene: TRBV7-7; j_gene: TRBJ2-7; d_gene: NA
CDR3nt: TGTGCCAGCAGTTTGGGTGGGAAGCAGTACTTC; CDR3aa: CASSLGGKQYF; abundance: many; v_gene: TRBV27; j_gene: TRBJ2-7; d_gene: NA
CDR3nt: TGTGCCAGCTCACCACCGGACAGGGGGCTTCAGCCCCAGCATTTT; CDR3aa: CASSPPDRGLQPQHF; abundance: many; v_gene: TRBV18; j_gene: TRBJ1-5; d_gene: TRBD1
CDR3nt: TGTGCCAGCAGTAAGCTAGCGGGAGTCGGCGAGCAGTTCTTC; CDR3aa: CASSKLAGVGEQFF; abundance: many; v_gene: TRBV6-2/TRBV6-3; j_gene: TRBJ2-1; d_gene: TRBD2
CDR3nt: NA; CDR3aa: CSVAVGTTAYF; abundance: many; v_gene: TRBV29-1; j_gene: TRBJ2-4; d_gene: NA
CDR3nt: TGTGCCAGCAGCTTCCAACCCAGCGGGAGGGCCGGAGGGGGTGAGCAGTTCTTC; CDR3aa: CASSFQPSGRAGGGEQFF; abundance: many; v_gene: TRBV9; j_gene: TRBJ2-1; d_gene: TRBD2
CDR3nt: TGCGCCAGCGGAAGGGGCCGCCAGACAGGGGGCTTCCGCTACGAGCAGTACTTC; CDR3aa: CASGRGRQTGGFRYEQYF; abundance: many; v_gene: TRBV5-1; j_gene: TRBJ2-7; d_gene: TRBD1
CDR3nt: TGTGCCAGCGAAGGGAGCACAGATACGCAGTATTTT; CDR3aa: CASEGSTDTQYF; abundance: many; v_gene: TRBV7-8; j_gene: TRBJ2-3; d_gene: NA
CDR3nt: TGTGCCAGCAGGAGAGCCGGGACAGGGAAGGACGAGCAGTACTTC; CDR3aa: CASRRAGTGKDEQYF; abundance: many; v_gene: TRBV12-3/TRBV12-4; j_gene: TRBJ2-7; d_gene: TRBD1
CDR3nt: TGTGCCAGCAGTATACTGAGTGGCATAGAGACCCAGTACTTC; CDR3aa: CASSILSGIETQYF; abundance: many; v_gene: TRBV28; j_gene: TRBJ2-5; d_gene: NA
CDR3nt: TGTGCCAGCAGTTGGGGCAGGGGGCTCCAGCCCCAGCATTTT; CDR3aa: CASSWGRGLQPQHF; abundance: many; v_gene: TRBV6-5; j_gene: TRBJ1-5; d_gene: TRBD1
CDR3nt: TGTGCCAGCAGCTTAGGGGGACAGAACACAGATACGCAGTATTTT; CDR3aa: CASSLGGQNTDTQYF; abundance: many; v_gene: TRBV7-2; j_gene: TRBJ2-3; d_gene: TRBD1
CDR3nt: TGCAGTGCTAGAGATCCGGGAGCATGGAAGACCCAGTACTTC; CDR3aa: CSARDPGAWKTQYF; abundance: many; v_gene: TRBV20-1; j_gene: TRBJ2-5; d_gene: NA
CDR3nt: TGTGCCAGCAGCTTACCAGAGGGCTTGGGGGGCACTGAAGCTTTCTTT; CDR3aa: CASSLPEGLGGTEAFF; abundance: many; v_gene: TRBV7-2; j_gene: TRBJ1-1; d_gene: NA
CDR3nt: TGTGCCAGTAGTATTTGGGGGTTGAACACTGAAGCTTTCTTT; CDR3aa: CASSIWGLNTEAFF; abundance: many; v_gene: TRBV19; j_gene: TRBJ1-1; d_gene: NA
CDR3nt: TGTGCCAGCAGCGCCGGGGGCGATACGCAGTATTTT; CDR3aa: CASSAGGDTQYF; abundance: many; v_gene: TRBV2; j_gene: TRBJ2-3; d_gene: NA
CDR3nt: TGTGCCAGCAGCTTAGGATCCACCTCCTACAATGAGCAGTTCTTC; CDR3aa: CASSLGSTSYNEQFF; abundance: many; v_gene: TRBV7-3; j_gene: TRBJ2-1; d_gene: NA
CDR3nt: TGTGCCAGCAGCTTAGCGGGTTCGAACACTGAAGCTTTCTTT; CDR3aa: CASSLAGSNTEAFF; abundance: few; v_gene: TRBV7-8; j_gene: TRBJ1-1; d_gene: NA
CDR3nt: TGTGCCAGCAGCGCCATTAGGACTAGCGGGAGTTTTTCTTACAATGAGCAGTTCTTC; CDR3aa: CASSAIRTSGSFSYNEQFF; abundance: many; v_gene: TRBV9; j_gene: TRBJ2-1; d_gene: TRBD2
CDR3nt: TGTGCCAGCAGCGCGGACAGTAATTCACCCCTCCACTTT; CDR3aa: CASSADSNSPLHF; abundance: many; v_gene: TRBV3-1; j_gene: TRBJ1-6; d_gene: NA
CDR3nt: TGTGCCAGCAGTTACAGGCCGGGACAGGGGGTCTCCCCCCTCGGTTTTGGAATGAACACTGAAGCTTTCTTT; CDR3aa: CASSYRPGQGVSPLGFGMNTEAFF; abundance: few; v_gene: TRBV6-5; j_gene: TRBJ1-1; d_gene: TRBD1
CDR3nt: TGTGCCAGCACTCCCTCGGGGGAACGACTAGAAGGGGCGTACGGTGAGCAGTTCTTC; CDR3aa: CASTPSGERLEGAYGEQFF; abundance: many; v_gene: TRBV12-3/TRBV12-4; j_gene: TRBJ2-1; d_gene: NA
CDR3nt: TGTGCCAGCAGACTAGCCCGCCACACAGATACGCAGTATTTT; CDR3aa: CASRLARHTDTQYF; abundance: many; v_gene: TRBV6-5; j_gene: TRBJ2-3; d_gene: NA
CDR3nt: TGTGCCAGCAGCGCCCAGAAAGGGGATCAGCCCCAGCATTTT; CDR3aa: CASSAQKGDQPQHF; abundance: many; v_gene: TRBV7-2; j_gene: TRBJ1-5; d_gene: NA
CDR3nt: TGTGCCTCCCACTCGACAGGGACACGTGGTGAGCAGTTCTTC; CDR3aa: CASHSTGTRGEQFF; abundance: many; v_gene: TRBV30; j_gene: TRBJ2-1; d_gene: TRBD1
CDR3nt: TGTGCCAGCAGCCCGCACCTCACCCGGGACAGGTCCTACAATGAGCAGTTCTTC; CDR3aa: CASSPHLTRDRSYNEQFF; abundance: many; v_gene: TRBV7-8; j_gene: TRBJ2-1; d_gene: TRBD1
CDR3nt: TGCGCCAGCGGAGCCACGGACAGCATTAATTCACCCCTCCACTTT; CDR3aa: CASGATDSINSPLHF; abundance: few; v_gene: TRBV5-1; j_gene: TRBJ1-6; d_gene: NA
CDR3nt: TGCAGTGCTTGCCGCCCACTAGGCAATGAGCAGTTCTTC; CDR3aa: CSACRPLGNEQFF; abundance: many; v_gene: TRBV20-1; j_gene: TRBJ2-1; d_gene: NA
CDR3nt: TGCAGCGTTGAAGTAGGGGGTACTAGCGGGAGGTGGAATGAGCAGTTCTTC; CDR3aa: CSVEVGGTSGRWNEQFF; abundance: few; v_gene: TRBV29-1; j_gene: TRBJ2-1; d_gene: TRBD2
CDR3nt: TGTGCCAGCAGCTTAACCGCCGGGACAGAGAACTATGGCTACACCTTC; CDR3aa: CASSLTAGTENYGYTF; abundance: few; v_gene: TRBV7-2; j_gene: TRBJ1-2; d_gene: TRBD1
CDR3nt: TGCGCCAGCAGCGCCTCAGCCTCTGGGGCCAACGTCCTGACTTTC; CDR3aa: CASSASASGANVLTF; abundance: many; v_gene: TRBV5-1; j_gene: TRBJ2-6; d_gene: NA
CDR3nt: TGTGCCAGCAGTTTGGACAGGGGCCCAGTCCCCATATATTTT; CDR3aa: CASSLDRGPVPIYF; abundance: few; v_gene: TRBV6-5; j_gene: TRBJ1-3; d_gene: TRBD1
CDR3nt: TGCAGTGTGGCCGGGGGCGAGAGTCAGCCCCAGCATTTT; CDR3aa: CSVAGGESQPQHF; abundance: many; v_gene: TRBV20-1; j_gene: TRBJ1-5; d_gene: NA
CDR3nt: TGTGCCAGCAGTCCAGCAGGAGGCCGCGCGAATGAGCAGTTCTTC; CDR3aa: CASSPAGGRANEQFF; abundance: many; v_gene: TRBV28; j_gene: TRBJ2-1; d_gene: NA
CDR3nt: TGTGCCAGCGGACCAACCTCCTACGAGCAGTACTTC; CDR3aa: CASGPTSYEQYF; abundance: many; v_gene: TRBV12-3/TRBV12-4; j_gene: TRBJ2-7; d_gene: NA
CDR3nt: TGCGCCAGCAGCTACCCAGGTGGGTCTGGGGCCAACGTCCTGACTTTC; CDR3aa: CASSYPGGSGANVLTF; abundance: few; v_gene: TRBV5-1; j_gene: TRBJ2-6; d_gene: NA
CDR3nt: TGTGCCAGCAGTTGGACAGGGGGCGGAGAGACCCAGTACTTC; CDR3aa: CASSWTGGGETQYF; abundance: many; v_gene: TRBV6-5; j_gene: TRBJ2-5; d_gene: TRBD1